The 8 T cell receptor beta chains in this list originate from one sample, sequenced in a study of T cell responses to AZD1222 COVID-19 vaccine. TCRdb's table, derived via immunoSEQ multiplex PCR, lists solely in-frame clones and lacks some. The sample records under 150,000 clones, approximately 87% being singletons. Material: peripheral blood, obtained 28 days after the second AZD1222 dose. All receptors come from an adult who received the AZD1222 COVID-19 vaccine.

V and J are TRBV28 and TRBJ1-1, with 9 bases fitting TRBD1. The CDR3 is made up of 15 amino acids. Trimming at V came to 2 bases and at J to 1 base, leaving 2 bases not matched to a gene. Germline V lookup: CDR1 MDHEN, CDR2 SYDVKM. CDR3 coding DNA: TGTGCCAGCAGTTTAGGGGACAGGGCGAACACTGAAGCTTTCTTT. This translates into CASSLGDRANTEAFF. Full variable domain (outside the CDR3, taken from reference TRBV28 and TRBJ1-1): DVKVTQSSRYLVKRTGEKVFLECVQDMDHENMFWYRQDPGLGLRLIYFSYDVKMKEKGDIPEGYSVSREKKERFSLILESASTNQTSMYLCASSLGDRANTEAFFGQGTRLTVV.

For the CDR3, the DNA is TGTGCCAGCAGCCCCTCCGGACAGGGTGGCTATGGCTACACCTTC. Protein sequence: CASSPSGQGGYGYTF. The rearrangement joins TRBV14 to TRBJ1-2; 8 bases are a match to TRBD1. Trimming removed 4 bases from V and 4 bases from J; junction bases left unmatched: 8. Germline V gene sequence: CDR1 SGHDN, CDR2 FVKESK. The CDR3 has 15 amino acids.

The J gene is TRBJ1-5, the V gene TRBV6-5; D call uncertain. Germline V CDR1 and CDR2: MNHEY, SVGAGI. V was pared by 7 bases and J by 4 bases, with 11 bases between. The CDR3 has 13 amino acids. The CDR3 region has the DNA TGTGCCAGCATCCTAGAGGGAAATCAGCCCCAGCATTTT. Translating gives CASILEGNQPQHF.

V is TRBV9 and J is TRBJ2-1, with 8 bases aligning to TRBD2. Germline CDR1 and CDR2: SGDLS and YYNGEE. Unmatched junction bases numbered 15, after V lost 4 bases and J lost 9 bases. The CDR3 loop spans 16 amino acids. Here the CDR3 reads CASSPRGGEGRSEQFF. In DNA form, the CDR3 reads TGTGCCAGCAGCCCCCGGGGGGGGGAGGGCCGGAGTGAGCAGTTCTTC. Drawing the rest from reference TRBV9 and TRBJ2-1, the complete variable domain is DSGVTQTPKHLITATGQRVTLRCSPRSGDLSVYWYQQSLDQGLQFLIQYYNGEERAKGNILERFSAQQFPDLHSELNLSSLELGDSALYFCASSPRGGEGRSEQFFGPGTRLTVL.

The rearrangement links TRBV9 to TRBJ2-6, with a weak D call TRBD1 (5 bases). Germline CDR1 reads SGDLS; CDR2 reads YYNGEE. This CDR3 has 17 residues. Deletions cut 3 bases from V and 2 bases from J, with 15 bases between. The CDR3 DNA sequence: TGTGCCAGCAGCGAGTTCCCGTTGGGGCCTGGGGCCAACGTCCTGACTTTC. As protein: CASSEFPLGPGANVLTF.

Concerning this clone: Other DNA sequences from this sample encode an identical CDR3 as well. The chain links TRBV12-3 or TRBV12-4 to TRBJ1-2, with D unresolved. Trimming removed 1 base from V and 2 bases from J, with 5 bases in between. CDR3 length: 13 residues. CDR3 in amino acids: CASSLGGNYGYTF. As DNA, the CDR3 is TGTGCCAGCAGTTTAGGAGGGAACTATGGCTACACCTTC.

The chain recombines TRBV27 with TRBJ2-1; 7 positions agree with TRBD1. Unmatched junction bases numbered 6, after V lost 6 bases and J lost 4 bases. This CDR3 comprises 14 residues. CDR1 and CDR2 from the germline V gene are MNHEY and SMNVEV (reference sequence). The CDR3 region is CASSQDRRYNEQFF. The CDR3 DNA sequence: TGTGCCAGCAGCCAGGACAGGCGATACAATGAGCAGTTCTTC.

DNA for the CDR3: TGTGCCAGCAGTTACTCACGGGGTCAGCCCCAGCATTTT. It specifies CASSYSRGQPQHF. The chain has TRBV6-5 and TRBJ1-5, with D hard to call. Germline CDR1 MNHEY, CDR2 SVGAGI. Trimming removed 0 bases at V and 6 bases at J, with 6 bases between. The CDR3 has 13 residues.